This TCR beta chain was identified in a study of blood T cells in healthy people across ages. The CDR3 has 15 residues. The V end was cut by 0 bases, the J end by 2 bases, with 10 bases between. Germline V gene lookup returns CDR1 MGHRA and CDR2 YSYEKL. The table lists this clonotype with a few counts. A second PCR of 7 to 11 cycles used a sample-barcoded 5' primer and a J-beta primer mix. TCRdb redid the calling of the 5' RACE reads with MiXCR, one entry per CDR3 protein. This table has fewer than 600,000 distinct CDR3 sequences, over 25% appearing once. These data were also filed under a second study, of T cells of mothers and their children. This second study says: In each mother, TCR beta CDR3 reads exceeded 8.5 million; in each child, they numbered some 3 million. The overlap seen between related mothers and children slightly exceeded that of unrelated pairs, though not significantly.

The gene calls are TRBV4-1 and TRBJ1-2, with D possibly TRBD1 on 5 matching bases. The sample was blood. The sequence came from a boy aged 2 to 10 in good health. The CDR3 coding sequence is TGCGCCAGCAGCCAAGATGGGGAGGGGAACTATGGCTACACCTTC. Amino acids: CASSQDGEGNYGYTF.